The rows below give T cell receptor beta chains drawn from one sample of a study of T-cell reconstitution after alpha-beta-depleted transplantation in children. From the PCR reads, TCRdb called clonotypes with MiXCR, one entry per CDR3 protein. The sample gives about a million distinct CDR3 sequences, about 29% of which show up once; roughly 30% is in the top ten. The material was PBMCs, mostly from graft donor cells, obtained 360 days after TCRalphabeta/CD19-depleted stem cell transplant. These receptors were obtained from a boy less than two years old who had a stem cell transplant for SCID, so the T cells may come from the graft donor. Both conserved end residues are part of each CDR3. The D gene is left open where the match is weak. Size tells how often a clone was seen (once, few, many) or the class of an expanded clone, and some rows leave it out.

size	length	V	D	J	DNA	CDR3
NA	19	TRBV7-8	TRBD2	TRBJ2-5	TGTGCCAGCAGCTTAGGGAGGGTAGGGGTAGCGGGGCTCCAAGAGACCCAGTACTTC	CASSLGRVGVAGLQETQYF
NA	19	TRBV4-3	TRBD1	TRBJ2-1	TGCGCCAGCAGCCAAGAGGGGGGGGTCGGGACAGGGGATCACAATGAGCAGTTCTTC	CASSQEGGVGTGDHNEQFF
NA	14	TRBV5-1	TRBD1	TRBJ2-7	TGCGCCAGCAGCGACAGGGGAAACTCCCACGAGCAGTACTTC	CASSDRGNSHEQYF
NA	15	TRBV12-3/TRBV12-4	TRBD1	TRBJ2-7	TGTGCCAGCAGTTTTCGCCGGGACAGGGGCAACGAGCAGTACTTC	CASSFRRDRGNEQYF
NA	16	TRBV12-3/TRBV12-4	TRBD2	TRBJ2-3	TGTGCCAGCAGTTTGGGTAGCGGGGTGAGCACAGATACGCAGTATTTT	CASSLGSGVSTDTQYF
few	15	TRBV20-1	TRBD2	TRBJ2-1	TGCAGTGCTAGAGTGCCATCAGCGGGGGTCAATGAGCAGTTCTTC	CSARVPSAGVNEQFF
NA	17	TRBV11-2	TRBD2	TRBJ2-5	TGTGCCAGCAGCTTAGATCGGGGCAGCGGGGGGAAAGAGACCCAGTACTTC	CASSLDRGSGGKETQYF
few	17	TRBV20-1	TRBD1	TRBJ1-3	TGCAGTGCTAGAAGGACAGGGCCCCTGGGGGCTGGAAACACCATATATTTT	CSARRTGPLGAGNTIYF
few	17	TRBV5-1	NA	TRBJ2-7	TGCGCCAGCAGCTTGGGCCCGTGGGGGTTCAGCTCCTACGAGCAGTACTTC	CASSLGPWGFSSYEQYF
few	13	TRBV7-2	NA	TRBJ2-7	TGTGCCAGCAGCTTAACGGCCCCGAACGAGCAGTACTTC	CASSLTAPNEQYF
few	15	TRBV20-1	NA	TRBJ2-5	TGCAGTGCTAGGGCCTCCTTTGGGGTCCAAGAGACCCAGTACTTC	CSARASFGVQETQYF
NA	16	TRBV10-2	TRBD2	TRBJ2-7	TGCGCCAGCAACGGCATGGGGCGGGGGAGCTCCTACGAGCAGTACTTC	CASNGMGRGSSYEQYF
many	13	TRBV28	TRBD1	TRBJ2-3	TGTGCCAGCAGCCGACAGGGCCCAGATACGCAGTATTTT	CASSRQGPDTQYF
NA	16	TRBV4-2	NA	TRBJ1-3	TGTGCCAGCAGCCAAGGCCCTTCAGAGTCTGGAAACACCATATATTTT	CASSQGPSESGNTIYF
NA	12	TRBV28	NA	TRBJ1-3	TGTGCCACCGGACGCTCTGGAAACACCATATATTTT	CATGRSGNTIYF
few	15	TRBV4-3	NA	TRBJ2-3	TGCGCCAGCAGCCAAAGCTGGGGGGCTGTGGATACGCAGTATTTT	CASSQSWGAVDTQYF
few	12	TRBV6-6	NA	TRBJ2-3	TGTGCCACCAGGGACCTCAGAGAGGGGCAGTATTTT	CATRDLREGQYF
few	16	TRBV5-1	NA	TRBJ2-5	TGCGCCAGCAGCTTGGCCCCTGGGCTGATCCAAGGGACCCAGTACTTC	CASSLAPGLIQGTQYF
few	16	TRBV12-3/TRBV12-4	NA	TRBJ2-5	TGTGCCAGCAGTTTAGTCCAGGGGAAGGTACGGGAGACCCAGTACTTC	CASSLVQGKVRETQYF
NA	16	TRBV5-1	NA	TRBJ2-3	TGCGCCAGCAGCTTGGTACCAGCGAATCCCGCAGATACGCAGTATTTT	CASSLVPANPADTQYF
NA	16	TRBV15	NA	TRBJ1-4	TGTGCCACCAGCAGAGATCAACAGGCAACTAATGAAAAACTGTTTTTT	CATSRDQQATNEKLFF
NA	14	TRBV20-1	NA	TRBJ2-1	TGCAGTGCTAGAGTGAAGCCCCCCGGGAATGAGCAGTTCTTC	CSARVKPPGNEQFF
few	13	TRBV6-2/TRBV6-3	NA	TRBJ2-7	TGTGCCCCCCTCCGGCAGACCCCCTACGAGCAGTACTTC	CAPLRQTPYEQYF
NA	18	TRBV12-3/TRBV12-4	NA	TRBJ2-6	TGTGCCAGCAGTCTACGGGGACGTGGGCTCTCTGGGGCCAACGTCCTGACTTTC	CASSLRGRGLSGANVLTF
NA	19	TRBV5-1	TRBD2	TRBJ2-1	TGCGCCAGCAGCTTGACCCCGACGCGACTAGCGGGGGGCCTAGGGGAGCAGTTCTTC	CASSLTPTRLAGGLGEQFF
NA	16	TRBV7-3	TRBD2	TRBJ2-1	TGTGCCAGCAGCACTCACTCGGGACTAGCGGTCAGCGGGCAGTTCTTC	CASSTHSGLAVSGQFF
NA	14	TRBV12-3/TRBV12-4	NA	TRBJ2-1	TGTGCCAGCACCCGGGCCAATCCTAACAATGAGCAGTTCTTC	CASTRANPNNEQFF
NA	15	TRBV6-2/TRBV6-3	NA	TRBJ1-1	TGTGCCAGCAAAGTTGGCGGGGCAGTCAACACTGAAGCTTTCTTT	CASKVGGAVNTEAFF
few	14	TRBV20-1	TRBD1	TRBJ1-1	TGCAGTGCTAGTTCCGACAGGGGGGACACTGAAGCTTTCTTT	CSASSDRGDTEAFF
NA	13	TRBV12-3/TRBV12-4	NA	TRBJ1-1	TGTGCCAGCAGAAGGGAGCAGAACACTGAAGCTTTCTTT	CASRREQNTEAFF
few	16	TRBV28	TRBD2	TRBJ2-5	TGTGCCAGCAGCCTCCCGGAGAGCGGGGTCGAAGAGACCCAGTACTTC	CASSLPESGVEETQYF
many	15	TRBV7-9	NA	TRBJ1-1	TGTGCCAGCAGCTCCCCTACCATCGGTAACACTGAAGCTTTCTTT	CASSSPTIGNTEAFF
few	14	TRBV12-3/TRBV12-4	TRBD1	TRBJ1-1	TGTGCCAGCAGAAGGGGACAGGGGAACACTGAAGCTTTCTTT	CASRRGQGNTEAFF
few	14	TRBV7-2	NA	TRBJ2-1	TGTGCCAGCACCCGGGGTTTGTCCTACAATGAGCAGTTCTTC	CASTRGLSYNEQFF
few	17	TRBV4-3	TRBD2	TRBJ2-1	TGCGCCAGCAGCCCTTTAACTAGCGGGGGGGCCTACAATGAGCAGTTCTTC	CASSPLTSGGAYNEQFF
NA	12	TRBV5-1	NA	TRBJ1-2	TGCGCCAGTGACAGATCTCACTATGGCTACACCTTC	CASDRSHYGYTF
NA	17	TRBV12-3/TRBV12-4	TRBD2	TRBJ2-3	TGTGCCAGCAGCATAATAGGACTAGCGGGTTTCCCGGATACGCAGTATTTT	CASSIIGLAGFPDTQYF
few	16	TRBV6-1	TRBD2	TRBJ2-2	TGTGCCAGCAGATTCCTAGCGGGGGGCTGGACCGGGGAGCTGTTTTTT	CASRFLAGGWTGELFF
NA	17	TRBV5-1	TRBD2	TRBJ2-5	TGCGCCAGCAGCTTGGAGGGCAGTGGAGGCGGGGGGGAGACCCAGTACTTC	CASSLEGSGGGGETQYF
few	16	TRBV9	NA	TRBJ2-3	TGTGCCAGCAGCGCCCATGGGTCGTATTACACAGATACGCAGTATTTT	CASSAHGSYYTDTQYF
NA	14	TRBV19	NA	TRBJ1-1	TGTGCCAGTAGTATTTCGGGAGTCCGGACTGAAGCTTTCTTT	CASSISGVRTEAFF
NA	13	TRBV7-3	NA	TRBJ2-1	TGTGCCAGCAGCTTAACGACTGACAATGAGCAGTTCTTC	CASSLTTDNEQFF